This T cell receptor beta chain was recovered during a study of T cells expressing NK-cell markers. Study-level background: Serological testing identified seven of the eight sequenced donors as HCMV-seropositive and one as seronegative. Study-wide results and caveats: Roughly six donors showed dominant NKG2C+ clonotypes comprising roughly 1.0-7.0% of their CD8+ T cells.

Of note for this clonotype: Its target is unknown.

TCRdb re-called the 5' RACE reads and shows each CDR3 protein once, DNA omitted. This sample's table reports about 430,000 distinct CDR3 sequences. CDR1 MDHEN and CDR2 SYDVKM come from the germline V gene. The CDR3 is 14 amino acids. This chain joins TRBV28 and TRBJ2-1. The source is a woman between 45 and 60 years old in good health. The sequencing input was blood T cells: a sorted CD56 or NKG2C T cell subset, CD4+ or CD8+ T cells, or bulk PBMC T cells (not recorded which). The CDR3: CASSRIESYNEQFF.